Listed here are 9 T cell receptor beta chains from one sample, sequenced in a study of blood T cells in healthy people across ages. Alongside a J-beta primer mix, a sample-barcoded 5' primer served in a second PCR lasting about 7 to 12 cycles. MiXCR was run by TCRdb on the 5' RACE reads, yielding one entry per CDR3 protein. The sample lists 800,000 to 1,000,000 distinct CDR3 sequences; under 50% were seen once. The sample consisted of blood. Receptors originate from a man aged 30 to 39 in good health.

J is TRBJ2-5 and V is TRBV18, with 7 bases that match TRBD1. J gave up 4 bases and V 3 bases, and 8 bases lay outside the gene matches. The length of the CDR3 is 15 residues. Germline CDR1 reads KGHSH; CDR2 reads LQKENI. The CDR3 protein is CASSPGAGGRETQYF. CDR3 DNA sequence: TGTGCCAGCTCACCGGGCGCAGGGGGACGAGAGACCCAGTACTTC.

J is TRBJ2-7 and V is TRBV7-2; maybe TRBD2 (6 bases). Germline V lookup: CDR1 SGHTA, CDR2 FQGNSA. This CDR3 has 15 amino acids. V lost 1 base to trimming and J lost 7 bases, with 17 bases between them. DNA of the CDR3: TGTGCCAGCAGCTTAGGACTAGAAGTTGACAATGAGCAGTACTTC. Translation gives CASSLGLEVDNEQYF.

A remark on this clonotype: Its ends do not fully match the called genes, so a read error is possible. This chain connects TRBV30 to TRBJ1-1; D is ambiguous. The CDR3 length is 11 residues. From germline, CDR1 is GTSNPN and CDR2 SVGIG (reference sequence). This CDR3 reads CTWSPETEAFF. As DNA, the CDR3 is TGTACCTGGAGTCCAGAAACTGAAGCTTTCTTT. Drawing the rest from reference TRBV30 and TRBJ1-1, the complete variable domain is SQTIHQWPATLVQPVGSPLSLECTVEGTSNPNLYWYRQAAGRGLQLLFYSVGIGQISSEVPQNLSASRPQDRQFILSSKKLLLSDSGFYLCTWSPETEAFFGQGTRLTVV.

The rearrangement joins TRBV18 to TRBJ2-3, with 8 bases that match TRBD2. J lost 3 bases, V lost 4 bases, and 6 bases had no gene match. CDR1 and CDR2 (germline): KGHSH, LQKENI. The CDR3 has 15 residues. The CDR3 sequence is CASSHTAGETDTQYF. The CDR3 nucleotides read TGTGCCAGCTCACATACAGCGGGGGAAACAGATACGCAGTATTTT.

The chain couples TRBV30 to TRBJ1-2; D may be TRBD1 (5 bases). The germline CDR1 and CDR2 sequences are GTSNPN and SVGIG (reference sequence). V lost 8 bases and J 6 bases, leaving 19 bases between the germline ends. The CDR3 runs 13 residues. CDR3 region: CALTGGRVDGYTF. The CDR3 DNA reads as TGTGCCCTAACGGGAGGCAGGGTGGATGGCTACACCTTC. The whole variable domain, filled in from reference TRBV30 and TRBJ1-2, reads SQTIHQWPATLVQPVGSPLSLECTVEGTSNPNLYWYRQAAGRGLQLLFYSVGIGQISSEVPQNLSASRPQDRQFILSSKKLLLSDSGFYLCALTGGRVDGYTFGSGTRLTVV.

This chain links TRBV27 with TRBJ2-3; tentative D call: TRBD2 (6 bases). This CDR3 region has 16 residues. Trimming left V 2 bases short and J 5 bases short, with 17 bases between. CDR1 MNHEY and CDR2 SMNVEV come from the germline V gene (reference sequence). Written as DNA, the CDR3 is TGTGCCAGCAGTTTACGGGCGGGGAGGCTTGAAGATACGCAGTATTTT. Translation gives CASSLRAGRLEDTQYF.

This chain links TRBV4-1 with TRBJ2-7; TRBD2 agrees at 7 bases. The CDR3 consists of 15 residues. CDR1 is MGHRA, CDR2 YSYEKL, per germline. The ends lost 7 bases at V and 4 bases at J; junction bases unmatched: 13. CDR3 in DNA: TGCGCCAGCACCGAGGTGGCTAGCGGCGGATACGAGCAGTACTTC. Translated: CASTEVASGGYEQYF.

This clonotype was recorded many times. The V and J genes are TRBV7-8 and TRBJ2-3, with D perhaps TRBD1 or TRBD2 (5 bases each). The CDR3 is 15 amino acids. Trimming stripped 1 base from V and 8 bases from J, with 16 bases between. Germline assignment: CDR1 SGHVS and CDR2 FQNEAQ. CDR3 region: CASSLGDPSPSTQYF. In nucleotides, the CDR3 is TGTGCCAGCAGCTTAGGGGACCCTAGCCCCAGTACGCAGTATTTT.

This clonotype was counted at least ten times. The chain combines TRBV27 with TRBJ2-7; tentatively, D is TRBD2 (6 bases). V lost 3 bases and J lost 0, with 12 bases in between. Germline CDR1 and CDR2: MNHEY and SMNVEV (reference sequence). The CDR3 has 15 residues. CDR3 residues: CASSFLAASSYEQYF. The CDR3 DNA reads TGTGCCAGCAGTTTCTTAGCGGCGAGCTCCTACGAGCAGTACTTC.